Listed below are T cell receptor beta chains from one sample, sequenced in a study of OX40 agonist ivuxolimab in advanced cancers. The repertoire was sequenced with immunoSEQ multiplex PCR; TCRdb's copy has only in-frame clones and lacks some. The repertoire holds under 70,000 clones, with 80% to 85% as singletons. The source was CD4+ or CD8+ T cells sorted from blood, collected in a trial of the OX40 agonist ivuxolimab. Receptor source: an adult with an advanced solid tumor such as melanoma, head and neck, liver or kidney cancer. Each CDR3 is given with its conserved first and last residue. The D gene is left open where the match is weak. The size of a clone is reported for some rows only, either as once, few or many, or as a class for expanded clones.

v_call	j_call	clone_size	d_call	cdr3_aa	cdr3_nt
TRBV28	TRBJ2-1	once	NA	CASSFSDEQFF	TGTGCCAGCAGTTTTTCAGATGAGCAGTTCTTC
TRBV7-2	TRBJ1-5	NA	NA	CASSLDIEAQHF	TGTGCCAGCAGCTTAGATATAGAGGCCCAGCATTTT
TRBV25-1	TRBJ2-2	NA	TRBD2	CASSGGGTNTGELFF	TGTGCCAGCAGTGGCGGGGGGACGAACACCGGGGAGCTGTTTTTT
TRBV6-1	TRBJ1-4	NA	TRBD1	CASSELGQSNEKLFF	TGTGCCAGCAGTGAACTGGGACAGAGTAATGAAAAACTGTTTTTT
TRBV2	TRBJ2-3	NA	NA	CASSYRGLAGGTDTQYF	TGTGCCAGCAGCTACAGGGGGCTAGCGGGGGGCACAGATACGCAGTATTTT
TRBV5-1	TRBJ1-1	NA	NA	CASSLAGSGTEAFF	TGCGCCAGCAGCTTGGCAGGGTCGGGCACTGAAGCTTTCTTT
TRBV6-5	TRBJ2-7	NA	NA	CASSYGGVSYEQYF	TGTGCCAGCAGTTACGGAGGGGTCTCGTACGAGCAGTACTTC
TRBV19	TRBJ2-7	NA	NA	CATGGTVNYEQYF	TGTGCCACTGGAGGGACGGTGAACTACGAGCAGTACTTC
TRBV7-3	TRBJ1-5	NA	TRBD1	CASSLEAGTGSNQPQHF	TGTGCCAGCAGCCTAGAAGCGGGGACAGGGTCTAATCAGCCCCAGCATTTT
TRBV2	TRBJ2-3	once	NA	CASSGNKPVTDTQYF	TGTGCCAGCAGTGGGAATAAACCAGTTACAGATACGCAGTATTTT
TRBV7-9	TRBJ2-3	NA	NA	CASSSEGLRGDTQYF	TGTGCCAGCAGCTCCGAAGGTCTTAGGGGGGATACGCAGTATTTT
TRBV7-2	TRBJ2-4	NA	NA	CASSSTTGRLAKNIQYF	TGTGCCAGCAGCTCCACGACAGGCCGCCTAGCCAAAAACATTCAGTACTTC
TRBV5-1	TRBJ1-1	few	NA	CASSSRQSGANTEAFF	TGCGCCAGCAGCTCACGACAATCGGGGGCGAACACTGAAGCTTTCTTT
TRBV5-1	TRBJ1-1	NA	NA	CASSLAGVGTEAFF	TGCGCCAGCAGCTTGGCGGGGGTGGGCACTGAAGCTTTCTTT
TRBV28	TRBJ1-1	NA	TRBD1	CASAATGEAEAFF	TGTGCCAGCGCAGCGACAGGGGAGGCTGAAGCTTTCTTT
TRBV7-2	TRBJ2-5	once	TRBD2	CASSLHSGGQETQYF	TGTGCCAGCAGCCTACATAGCGGGGGGCAAGAGACCCAGTACTTC
TRBV10-3	TRBJ1-4	NA	NA	CAISGGKGAGEKLFF	TGTGCCATCAGTGGTGGGAAGGGCGCTGGAGAAAAACTGTTTTTT
TRBV4-3	TRBJ1-1	NA	NA	CASSQDEEGHTEAFF	TGCGCCAGCAGCCAAGATGAGGAGGGGCACACTGAAGCTTTCTTT